This T cell receptor (beta chain) is from a study of T cells after somatic rescue of genetic block. Sequenced by immunoSEQ multiplex PCR; TCRdb stores in-frame clones only, minus some. The table lists 68,000 or so clones, about 90% of them singletons, with 2.9% in the top ten. The junction had 5 bases not matched to a gene; V was cut back by 5 bases and J by 7 bases. In germline, CDR1 is LNHDA, CDR2 SQIVND (reference sequence). This CDR3 spans 15 amino acids. The sequence was obtained from a man aged 35-49 years. The chain has TRBV19 and TRBJ2-1, with TRBD2 identical over 13 bases. Sequenced: peripheral blood mononuclear cells (PBMCs). CDR3: CASSLGTSGENEQFF. The CDR3 bases are TGTGCCAGTAGTCTGGGGACTAGCGGGGAAAATGAGCAGTTCTTC.